This TCR beta chain derives from a study of tumor-infiltrating lymphocytes in primary liver carcinoma (dated by TCRdb to 2017 to 2019). About the investigation overall: Surgical resection was performed in China between November 2015 and March 2016 on roughly 5 patients with histopathologically diagnosed primary liver carcinoma. Of the five patients (three men and two women, aged 30 to 69 years), four had hepatocellular carcinoma and one had combined HCC and intrahepatic cholangiocarcinoma. The five patients had tumors staged T1-T3 N0M0, with maximum diameters ranging from roughly 4.2 to 11 cm. Roughly 3.5 to 7.5 million productive TCRbeta reads were obtained per sample, and no significant difference in read depth was found between tissue types. For each liver tumor, the study sampled five regions along with adjacent normal tissue and blood, and applied TCRbeta repertoire sequencing, expression microarrays and whole-exome sequencing. A total of approximately 35 specimens from 5 patients underwent TCRbeta repertoire sequencing, comprising 25 tumor regions, 5 adjacent noncancerous liver tissues and 5 peripheral blood samples. Repertoires from technical replicates were highly reproducible, with mean shared-clone rates around 0.89 and correlation coefficients above 0.98.

Concerning this clonotype itself: The antigen this receptor binds is unknown. Sequence at one end of the junction differs from germline and may be a read error.

Here is what the overall study found, with its caveats: The top 250 clones made up a significantly larger repertoire fraction in tumors than in blood (p = 0.039). Only 4 or 5 patients were included in the study, and the authors note that the findings should be validated in a larger study. Because sequencing covered only the TCR beta chain and unpaired alpha chains were not captured, true repertoire diversity is likely underestimated. Bulk unsorted samples precluded comparing CD4+ and CD8+ T cell repertoires. Consistent with antigen-driven expansion, pairs of tumor regions showed higher repertoire overlap (mean about 36%) than either tumor-adjacent pairs (about 17%) or tumor-blood pairs (roughly 14%).

Blood RNA was extracted from unsorted whole blood with TRIzol reagent; germline DNA came from the DNeasy Blood & Tissue kit. Patients had chronic HBV infection and were treatment-naive at sampling. Before surgery, about 4 milliliters of peripheral blood were drawn into K2EDTA tubes. TCRbeta-specific cDNA was reverse-transcribed from 500 ng total RNA using a constant-region primer and ProtoScript II reverse transcriptase. Construction of the TCRbeta libraries relied on three nested rounds of multiplex PCR, following a slightly modified ARM-PCR procedure. Each of the first two PCR rounds ran for around 10 cycles using multiplex TRBV1-TRBV30 forward primers together with a Cbeta reverse primer. A final 25-cycle PCR with Deep VentR polymerase added sample barcodes and Illumina adapters. Before sequencing, amplicons between 200 and 500 bp were purified from gel using a QIAquick gel extraction kit. An Illumina HiSeq 2500 was used to sequence the TCRbeta amplicons with 250-bp paired-end reads. The authors' analysis ran thus. Quality trimming of reads was performed with Trimmomatic v0.33, and paired reads were merged with FLASH v1.2.11 so that full CDR3 sequences could be recovered. V, D and J germline segments were assigned to the rearranged TCRbeta sequences by MiGEC v1.2.1b. Clonotype statistics and Shannon-Wiener diversity indices were calculated with VDJtools v1.0.0. To reduce sampling bias, subsequent analyses other than the diversity analysis used only the 250 most abundant clonotypes in each sample. Using fastp at Q25 and MiXCR, TCRdb reprocessed the public reads and kept productive beta chains. Records with the same CDR3 protein are collapsed into one entry carrying the most frequent genes and DNA. These V and J calls originate from TCRdb's pipeline instead of the authors' own analysis. Across this sample there are some 190,000 distinct CDR3 sequences, with about 60% seen only once. The ten most abundant clones make up approximately 65% of the sample.

Its CDR3 holds 11 amino acids, cysteine through phenylalanine. Only the CDR3 part of the read is kept: 33 bases, read in frame from the first base. According to the germline V gene, CDR1 reads MDHEN and CDR2 reads SYDVKM. Specimen: peripheral blood. In this chain, TRBV28 is recombined with TRBJ2-7; the D gene remains uncertain. This TCR was recovered from a man aged 40-49 years with primary liver carcinoma and hepatitis B virus infection. The CDR3 here reads CASTDNYEQYF. The DNA sequence is given as TGTGCCAGCACTGATAACTACGAGCAGTACTTT.